Listed here is a single T cell receptor beta chain. The antigen is not known. These data belong to a study of Ad26.COV2.S vaccination and SARS-CoV-2 variants. Study-level background: COV1001, an Ad26.COV2.S trial, supplied this vaccine-arm donor. By the intramuscular route, Ad26.COV2.S was given once, or twice 56 days apart. Study results and caveats: Analytic work on TCR breadth and depth might have understated the full extent of total T cell responses.

Treatment meaning: about 20 received Ad26.COV2.S at low or high dose, single or two shots; about 5 received placebo; per-sample allocation not given. Material that was analyzed had been drawn on day 63 after the first vaccine or placebo injection. This vaccine is an Ad26 vector that expresses the Wuhan-strain SARS-CoV-2 spike. The V end was cut by 3 bases, the J end by 8 bases, with 18 bases between. The CDR3 is 16 residues long. CDR1 and CDR2 (germline): SGHRS, YFSETQ. The repertoire was sequenced with immunoSEQ multiplex PCR; TCRdb's copy has only in-frame clones and lacks some. The sample lists around 310,000 clones; approximately 87% were seen once.

The chain couples TRBV5-1 to TRBJ1-6, with D maybe TRBD1 (5 bases). Sequenced here: peripheral blood, sampled in a trial of Ad26.COV2.S vaccine versus placebo. The sequence derives from a person aged 18 to 59 who received the Ad26.COV2.S COVID-19 vaccine or a placebo. The CDR3 loop reads CASSWGLAGGDSPLHF. The CDR3 DNA reads as TGCGCCAGCAGCTGGGGGTTGGCAGGAGGAGATTCACCCCTCCACTTT.